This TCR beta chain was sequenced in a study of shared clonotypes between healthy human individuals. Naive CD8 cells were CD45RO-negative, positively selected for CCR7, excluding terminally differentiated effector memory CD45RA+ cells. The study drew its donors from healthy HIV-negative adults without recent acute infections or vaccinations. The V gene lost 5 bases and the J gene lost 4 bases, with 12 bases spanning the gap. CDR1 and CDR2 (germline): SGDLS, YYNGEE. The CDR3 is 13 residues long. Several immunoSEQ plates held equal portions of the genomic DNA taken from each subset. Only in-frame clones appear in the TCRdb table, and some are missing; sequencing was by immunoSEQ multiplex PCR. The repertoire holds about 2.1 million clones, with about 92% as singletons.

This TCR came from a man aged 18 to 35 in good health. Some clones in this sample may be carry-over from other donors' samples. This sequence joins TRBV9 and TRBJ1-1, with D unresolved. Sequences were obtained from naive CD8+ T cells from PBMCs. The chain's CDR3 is CASSLGPRTEAFF. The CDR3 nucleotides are TGTGCCAGCAGTCTCGGTCCGCGCACTGAAGCTTTCTTT.